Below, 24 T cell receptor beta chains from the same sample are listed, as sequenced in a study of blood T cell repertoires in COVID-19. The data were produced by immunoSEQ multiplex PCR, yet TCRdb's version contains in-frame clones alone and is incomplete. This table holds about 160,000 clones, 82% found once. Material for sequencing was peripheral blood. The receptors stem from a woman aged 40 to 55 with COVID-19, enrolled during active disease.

CDR3 residues: CASSLRLGSGRAETQYF. The CDR3 coding sequence is TGTGCCAGCAGCTTACGGTTGGGAAGCGGGAGGGCCGAAACGCAGTATTTT. The chain recombines TRBV7-2 with TRBJ2-3; 10 bases line up with TRBD2. Germline CDR1 and CDR2: SGHTA and FQGNSA. CDR3 length: 17 residues. V was pared by 2 bases and J by 9 bases, with 14 bases of the junction left unmatched. Complete variable domain (other parts from reference TRBV7-2 and TRBJ2-3): GAGVSQSPSNKVTEKGKDVELRCDPISGHTALYWYRQSLGQGLEFLIYFQGNSAPDKSGLPSDRFSAERTGGSVSTLTIQRTQQEDSAVYLCASSLRLGSGRAETQYFGPGTRLTVL.

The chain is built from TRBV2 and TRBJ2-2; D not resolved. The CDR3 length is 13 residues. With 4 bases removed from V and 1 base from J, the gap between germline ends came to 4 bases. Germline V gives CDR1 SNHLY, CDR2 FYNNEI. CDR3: CASSGQNTGELFF. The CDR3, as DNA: TGTGCCAGCAGTGGACAGAACACCGGGGAGCTGTTTTTT.

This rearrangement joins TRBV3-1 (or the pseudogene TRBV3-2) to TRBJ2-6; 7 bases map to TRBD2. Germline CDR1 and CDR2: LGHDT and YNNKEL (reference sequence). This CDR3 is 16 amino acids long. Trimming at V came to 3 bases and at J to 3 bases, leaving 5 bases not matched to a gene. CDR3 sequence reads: CASSQGGGNGANVLTF. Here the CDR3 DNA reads TGTGCCAGCAGCCAGGGGGGAGGGAATGGGGCCAACGTCCTGACTTTC.

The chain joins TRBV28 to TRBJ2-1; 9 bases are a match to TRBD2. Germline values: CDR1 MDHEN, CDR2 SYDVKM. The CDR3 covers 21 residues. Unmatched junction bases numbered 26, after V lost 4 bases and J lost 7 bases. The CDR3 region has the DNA TGTGCCAGCAGTTCCGAGCTTAGCGGGAGAGGGGGAGGGGGTAATAGAAATGAGCAGTTCTTC. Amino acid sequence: CASSSELSGRGGGGNRNEQFF. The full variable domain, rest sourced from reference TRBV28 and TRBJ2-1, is DVKVTQSSRYLVKRTGEKVFLECVQDMDHENMFWYRQDPGLGLRLIYFSYDVKMKEKGDIPEGYSVSREKKERFSLILESASTNQTSMYLCASSSELSGRGGGGNRNEQFFGPGTRLTVL.

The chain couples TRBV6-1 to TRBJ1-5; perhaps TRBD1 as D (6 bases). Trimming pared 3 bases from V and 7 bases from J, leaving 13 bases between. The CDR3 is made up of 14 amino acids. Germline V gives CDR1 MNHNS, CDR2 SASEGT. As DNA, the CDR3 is TGTGCCAGCAGTGAGGGGGCGAGTCGGCAGCCCCAGCATTTT. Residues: CASSEGASRQPQHF.

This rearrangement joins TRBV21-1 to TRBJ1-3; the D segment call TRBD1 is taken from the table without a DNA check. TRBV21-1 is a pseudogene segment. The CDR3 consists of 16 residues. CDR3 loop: CASSRRTGCNGNTIYF. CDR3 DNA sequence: TGTGCCAGCAGCCGGCGGACAGGTTGTAACGGAAACACCATATATTTT.

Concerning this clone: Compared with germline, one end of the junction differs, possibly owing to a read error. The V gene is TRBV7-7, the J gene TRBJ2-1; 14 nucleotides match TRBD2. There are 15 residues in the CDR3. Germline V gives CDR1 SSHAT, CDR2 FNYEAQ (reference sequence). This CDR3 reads CASSASGTSGSRQFF. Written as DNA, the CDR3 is TGTGCTAGCAGCGCATCCGGGACTAGCGGGAGTCGGCAGTTCTTC.

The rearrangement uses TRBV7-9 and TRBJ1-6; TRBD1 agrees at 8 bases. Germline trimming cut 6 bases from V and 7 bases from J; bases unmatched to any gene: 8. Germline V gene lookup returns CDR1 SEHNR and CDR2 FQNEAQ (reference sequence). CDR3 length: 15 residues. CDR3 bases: TGTGCCAGCAGTCCGCAGGGGGCGCGAAATTCACCCCTCCACTTT. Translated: CASSPQGARNSPLHF.

This CDR3 is CASSPTDRGTGNTIYF. DNA of the CDR3: TGTGCCAGCAGCCCCACAGACAGGGGTACTGGAAACACCATATATTTT. The chain uses TRBV7-9 and TRBJ1-3; 8 bases agree with TRBD1. CDR1 SEHNR and CDR2 FQNEAQ come from the germline V gene (reference sequence). The trim removed 5 bases at V and 2 bases at J, leaving 8 bases unmatched. The CDR3 runs to 16 residues.

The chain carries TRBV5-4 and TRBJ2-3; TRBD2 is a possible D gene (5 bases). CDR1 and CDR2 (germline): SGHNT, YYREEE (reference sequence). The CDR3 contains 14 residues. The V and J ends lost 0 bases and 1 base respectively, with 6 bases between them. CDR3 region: CASSLDGGTDTQYF. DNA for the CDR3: TGTGCCAGCAGCTTGGACGGGGGCACAGATACGCAGTATTTT. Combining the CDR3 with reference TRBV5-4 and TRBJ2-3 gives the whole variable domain ETGVTQSPTHLIKTRGQQVTLRCSSQSGHNTVSWYQQALGQGPQFIFQYYREEENGRGNFPPRFSGLQFPNYSSELNVNALELDDSALYLCASSLDGGTDTQYFGPGTRLTVL.

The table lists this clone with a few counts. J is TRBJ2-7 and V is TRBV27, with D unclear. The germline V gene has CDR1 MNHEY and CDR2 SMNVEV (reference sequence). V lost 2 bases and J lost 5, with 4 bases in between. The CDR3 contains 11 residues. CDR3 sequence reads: CASSLGHEQYF. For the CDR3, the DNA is TGTGCCAGCAGTTTAGGCCACGAGCAGTACTTC.

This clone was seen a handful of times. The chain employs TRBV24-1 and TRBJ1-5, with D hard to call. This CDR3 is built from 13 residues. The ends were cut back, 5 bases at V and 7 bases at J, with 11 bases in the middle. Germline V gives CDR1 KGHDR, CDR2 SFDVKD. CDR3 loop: CATSGPHGQPQHF. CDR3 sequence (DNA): TGTGCCACCAGTGGGCCACACGGGCAGCCCCAGCATTTT.

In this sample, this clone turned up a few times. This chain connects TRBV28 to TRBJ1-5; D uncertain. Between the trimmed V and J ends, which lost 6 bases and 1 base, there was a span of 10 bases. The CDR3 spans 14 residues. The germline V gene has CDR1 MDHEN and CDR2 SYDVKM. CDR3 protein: CASRPVQSNQPQHF. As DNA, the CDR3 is TGTGCCAGCAGGCCGGTACAGAGCAATCAGCCCCAGCATTTT.

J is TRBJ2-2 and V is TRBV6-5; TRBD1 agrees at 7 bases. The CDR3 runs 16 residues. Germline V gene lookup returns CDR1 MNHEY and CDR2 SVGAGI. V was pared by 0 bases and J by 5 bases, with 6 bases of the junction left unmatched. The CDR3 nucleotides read TGTGCCAGCAGTTACTCGTCAGGGGGTGGAACCGGGGAGCTGTTTTTT. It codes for CASSYSSGGGTGELFF.

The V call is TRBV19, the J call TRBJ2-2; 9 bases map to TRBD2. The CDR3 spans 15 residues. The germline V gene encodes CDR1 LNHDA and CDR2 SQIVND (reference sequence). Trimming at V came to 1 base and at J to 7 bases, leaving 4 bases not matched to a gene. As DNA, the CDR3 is TGTGCCAGTAGTATAGTAGCGGGGGCAGGCGGGGAGCTGTTTTTT. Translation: CASSIVAGAGGELFF.

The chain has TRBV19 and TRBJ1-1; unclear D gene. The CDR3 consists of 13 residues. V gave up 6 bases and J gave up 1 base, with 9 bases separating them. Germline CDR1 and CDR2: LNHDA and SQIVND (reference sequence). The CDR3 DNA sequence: TGTGCCAGTAGCCTCGACAAGAACACTGAAGCTTTCTTT. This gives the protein CASSLDKNTEAFF.

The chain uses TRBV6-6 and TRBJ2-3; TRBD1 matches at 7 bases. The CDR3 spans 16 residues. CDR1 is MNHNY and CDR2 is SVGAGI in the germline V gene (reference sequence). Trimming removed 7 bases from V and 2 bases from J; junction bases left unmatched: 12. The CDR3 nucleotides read TGTGCCAGCAAATCCTCCGCGACAGGGTCCACAGATACGCAGTATTTT. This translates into CASKSSATGSTDTQYF.

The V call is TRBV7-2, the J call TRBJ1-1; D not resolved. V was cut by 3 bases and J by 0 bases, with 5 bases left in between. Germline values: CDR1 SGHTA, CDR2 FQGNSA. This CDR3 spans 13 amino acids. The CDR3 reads CASSLSMNTEAFF. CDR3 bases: TGTGCCAGCAGCTTGTCTATGAACACTGAAGCTTTCTTT.

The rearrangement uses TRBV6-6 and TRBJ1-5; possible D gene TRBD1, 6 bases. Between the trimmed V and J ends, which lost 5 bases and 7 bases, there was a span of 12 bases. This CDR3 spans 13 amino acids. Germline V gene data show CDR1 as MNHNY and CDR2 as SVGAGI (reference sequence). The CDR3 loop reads CASSAGGRQPQHF. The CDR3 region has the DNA TGTGCCAGCAGTGCGGGGGGGCGACAGCCCCAGCATTTT.

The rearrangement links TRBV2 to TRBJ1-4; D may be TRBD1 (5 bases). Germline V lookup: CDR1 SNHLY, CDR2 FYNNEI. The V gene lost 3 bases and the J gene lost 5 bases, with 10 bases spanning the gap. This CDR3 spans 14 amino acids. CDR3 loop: CASSEGRENEKLFF. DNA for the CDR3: TGTGCCAGCAGTGAGGGCAGGGAAAATGAAAAACTGTTTTTT.

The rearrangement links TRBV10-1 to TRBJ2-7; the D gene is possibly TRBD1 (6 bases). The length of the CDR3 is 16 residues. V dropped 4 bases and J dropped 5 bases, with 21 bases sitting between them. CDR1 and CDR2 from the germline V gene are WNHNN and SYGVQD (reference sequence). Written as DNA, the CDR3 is TGCGCCAGCAGTGTCAGCCCCAAACAACAGGGTAACGAGCAGTACGTC. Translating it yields CASSVSPKQQGNEQYV.

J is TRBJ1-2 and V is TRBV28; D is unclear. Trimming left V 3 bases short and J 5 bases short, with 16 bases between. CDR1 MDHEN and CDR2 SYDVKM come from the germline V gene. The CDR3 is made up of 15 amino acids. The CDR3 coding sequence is TGTGCCAGCAGTTTTAGGCCCCCGGCGGAATATGGCTACACCTTC. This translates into CASSFRPPAEYGYTF.

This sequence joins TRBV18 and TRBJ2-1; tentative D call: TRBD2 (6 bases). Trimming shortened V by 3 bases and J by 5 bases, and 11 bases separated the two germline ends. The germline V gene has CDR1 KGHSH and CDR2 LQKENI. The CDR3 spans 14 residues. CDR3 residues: CASSPETRDNEQFF. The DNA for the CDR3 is TGTGCCAGCTCACCCGAGACTAGAGACAATGAGCAGTTCTTC.

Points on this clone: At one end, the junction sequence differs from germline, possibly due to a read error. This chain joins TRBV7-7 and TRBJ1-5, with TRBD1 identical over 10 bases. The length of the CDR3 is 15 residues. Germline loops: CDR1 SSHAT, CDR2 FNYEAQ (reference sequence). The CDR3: CASSLAGTGDQPQHF. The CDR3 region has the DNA TGTGCTAGCAGCTTAGCCGGGACAGGGGATCAGCCCCAGCATTTT.